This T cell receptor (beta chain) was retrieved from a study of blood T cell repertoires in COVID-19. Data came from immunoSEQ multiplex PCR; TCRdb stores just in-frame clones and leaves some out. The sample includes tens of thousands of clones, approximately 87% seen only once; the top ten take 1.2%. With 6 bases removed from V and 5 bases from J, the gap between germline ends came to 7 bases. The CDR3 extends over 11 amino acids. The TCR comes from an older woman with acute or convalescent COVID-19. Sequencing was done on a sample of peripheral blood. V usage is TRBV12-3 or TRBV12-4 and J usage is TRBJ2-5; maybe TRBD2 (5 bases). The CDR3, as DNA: TGTGCCAGCAGCTCGGGGGAGACCCAGTACTTC. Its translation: CASSSGETQYF.